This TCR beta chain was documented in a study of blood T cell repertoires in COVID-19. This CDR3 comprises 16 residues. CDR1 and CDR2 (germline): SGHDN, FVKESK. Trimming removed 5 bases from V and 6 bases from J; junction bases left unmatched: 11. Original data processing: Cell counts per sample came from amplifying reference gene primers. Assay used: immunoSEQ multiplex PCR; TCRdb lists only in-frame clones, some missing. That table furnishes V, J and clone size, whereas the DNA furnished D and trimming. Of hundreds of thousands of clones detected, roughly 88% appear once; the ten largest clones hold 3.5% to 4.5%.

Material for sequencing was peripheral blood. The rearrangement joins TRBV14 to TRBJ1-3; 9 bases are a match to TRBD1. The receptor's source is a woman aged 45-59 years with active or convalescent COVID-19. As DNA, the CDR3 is TGTGCCAGCAGCACCAGGGACAGGGATCAGTTAAACACCATATATTTT. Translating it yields CASSTRDRDQLNTIYF.